The sequence of this T cell receptor (beta chain) was determined in a study of T cell changes during pregnancy in multiple sclerosis. Repertoires were generated with immunoSEQ multiplex PCR, while TCRdb's copy carries only in-frame clones and drops some. The table records 50,000 to 55,000 clones, 92% of them present only once. This CDR3 has 15 residues. Between the trimmed V and J ends, which lost 5 bases and 0 bases, there was a span of 11 bases. Germline assignment: CDR1 MNHNS and CDR2 SASEGT. Sequenced here: CD4+ T cells from peripheral blood mononuclear cells, sampled after pregnancy. The sequence was obtained from a female donor with multiple sclerosis, enrolled in a pregnancy study. V and J are TRBV6-1 and TRBJ1-5; weak D call: TRBD1 (5 bases). The chain's CDR3 is CASSSKTVSNQPQHF. DNA for the CDR3: TGTGCCAGCAGTTCAAAGACAGTTAGCAATCAGCCCCAGCATTTT.